This entry lists 3 T cell receptor beta chains sequenced from one sample in a study of blood T cell repertoires in COVID-19. Sequencing used immunoSEQ multiplex PCR; TCRdb keeps in-frame clones, though not all of them. This table has some 150,000 clones, more than 75% appearing once. The specimen was peripheral blood. These receptors all stem from a woman in her forties or fifties with active or convalescent COVID-19.

The V call is TRBV6-2 or TRBV6-3, the J call TRBJ1-1; 10 positions match TRBD1. Trimming at V came to 2 bases and at J to 9 bases, leaving 3 bases not matched to a gene. Germline CDR1 reads MNHEY; CDR2 reads SVGEGT. The CDR3 is 13 amino acids. The CDR3 DNA is TGTGCCAGCAGTTACCAGGACAGGGGGAAAGCTTTCTTT. Translated, it gives CASSYQDRGKAFF.

This chain links TRBV11-2 with TRBJ1-2; maybe TRBD1 (6 bases). From germline, CDR1 is SGHAT and CDR2 FQNNGV. V lost 4 bases and J 7 bases, leaving 10 bases between the germline ends. This CDR3 is 12 amino acids long. DNA for the CDR3: TGTGCCAGCAGCTCTACAGGGTTTGGCTACACCTTC. It is translated as CASSSTGFGYTF.

The chain combines TRBV7-3 with TRBJ2-2; D remains ambiguous. The germline CDR1 and CDR2 sequences are SGHTA and FQGTGA. Between the trimmed V and J ends, which lost 4 bases and 4 bases, there was a span of 7 bases. The CDR3 is made up of 13 amino acids. CDR3: CASSSPPTGELFF. The DNA of the CDR3 is TGTGCCAGCAGCTCCCCTCCCACCGGGGAGCTGTTTTTT.